Listed here are 31 T cell receptor beta chains from one sample, sequenced in a study of CD8+CD57+ T cells in acquired aplastic anemia. Profiles of TCR beta VDJ and CDR3 were generated from a genomic DNA template. TCRdb re-called the reads through MiXCR, storing one row per CDR3 protein. The table records 110,000 or so distinct CDR3 sequences, roughly 51% of them present only once. The source material was sorted CD4+, CD8+, or CD8+CD57+ T cells (not recorded which) from PBMCs. The receptors come from a human donor in good health, serving as a control.

The sample holds a few counts of this clonotype. The CDR3 end shows no conserved phenylalanine or tryptophan, and so a read error is likely. The rearrangement uses TRBV6-2 or TRBV6-3 and TRBJ1-1; D not resolved. This CDR3 region has 11 residues. V lost 2 bases, J lost 6 bases, and 4 bases lay in between. From germline, CDR1 is MNHEY and CDR2 SVGEGT. The CDR3 spells CASSYGAEAFL. CDR3 DNA: TGTGCCAGCAGTTACGGGGCTGAAGCTTTCCTT.

V is TRBV10-1 and J is TRBJ2-3; perhaps TRBD2 as D (7 bases). Deletions cut 3 bases from V and 2 bases from J, with 9 bases between. This CDR3 has 14 amino acids. CDR1 and CDR2 from the germline V gene are WNHNN and SYGVQD (reference sequence). CDR3 coding DNA: TGCGCCAGCAGTGATGCGGGGGCCACAGATACGCAGTATTTT. Protein sequence: CASSDAGATDTQYF.

CDR3 amino acids: CASTQSRGEQYF. Here the CDR3 DNA reads TGTGCCAGCACGCAATCCCGGGGGGAGCAGTACTTC. The chain combines TRBV7-8 with TRBJ2-7; D possibly corresponds to TRBD2 (6 bases). The ends were cut back, 7 bases at V and 7 bases at J, with 14 bases in the middle. The CDR3 is made up of 12 amino acids. CDR1 is SGHVS and CDR2 is FQNEAQ in the germline V gene.

The chain has TRBV25-1 and TRBJ2-7, with 7 bases identical to TRBD1. The CDR3 has 16 amino acids. Germline V gene lookup returns CDR1 MGHDK and CDR2 SYGVNS. V trimming: 5 bases; J trimming: 0 bases; junction bases outside the gene matches: 10. The CDR3 DNA is TGTGCCAGCAGTCCGGGACAGCGATTGAGCTCCTACGAGCAGTACTTC. Protein: CASSPGQRLSSYEQYF.

This clonotype has at least ten counts. V gene TRBV6-5 combines with J gene TRBJ1-1; D is possibly TRBD1 (5 bases). Trimming stripped 2 bases from V and 2 bases from J, with 12 bases between. Germline V lookup: CDR1 MNHEY, CDR2 SVGAGI. CDR3 length: 15 amino acids. CDR3 DNA sequence: TGTGCCAGCAGTTACGGTCTCGGGGCAAACACTGAAGCTTTCTTT. Translating it yields CASSYGLGANTEAFF.

The chain is built from TRBV7-9 and TRBJ1-2; 9 bases map to TRBD1. This CDR3 region has 14 residues. Germline V gene data show CDR1 as SEHNR and CDR2 as FQNEAQ (reference sequence). The V gene end was trimmed by 3 bases and the J gene end by 6 bases; junction bases not matched to a gene: 5. The CDR3 DNA is TGTGCCAGCAGCTTGACAGGGGGAACGGATGGCTACACCTTC. It yields the protein CASSLTGGTDGYTF.

To note about this clonotype: Just one base apart from a much larger clone, this may be a read error. V usage is TRBV12-3 or TRBV12-4 and J usage is TRBJ2-5; 9 bases map to TRBD1. The CDR3 has 15 amino acids. DNA for the CDR3: TGTGCCAGCAGACAGACCGGGACAGGGAGCGAGACCCAGTGCTTC. Its translation is CASRQTGTGSETQCF.

This clonotype was picked up many times. V and J are TRBV19 and TRBJ1-3; possible D gene TRBD1, 5 bases. Trimming left V 7 bases short and J 2 bases short, with 9 bases between. CDR1 is LNHDA and CDR2 is SQIVND in the germline V gene (reference sequence). The CDR3 covers 13 residues. The CDR3 nucleotides are TGTGCCAGTACCCGGGGACCTGGAAACACCATATATTTT. Translated, it gives CASTRGPGNTIYF. The variable domain in full, completed from reference TRBV19 and TRBJ1-3, reads DGGITQSPKYLFRKEGQNVTLSCEQNLNHDAMYWYRQDPGQGLRLIYYSQIVNDFQKGDIAEGYSVSREKKESFPLTVTSAQKNPTAFYLCASTRGPGNTIYFGEGSWLTVV.

This sequence joins TRBV12-3 or TRBV12-4 and TRBJ1-6, with a weak D call TRBD1 (6 bases). The V gene lost 3 bases and the J gene lost 9 bases, with 12 bases spanning the gap. The CDR3 contains 14 residues. As DNA, the CDR3 is TGTGCCAGCAGTTTGGGCAAGGGGGGTTCACCCCTCCACTTT. Its translation is CASSLGKGGSPLHF.

This clonotype occurred many times. The rearrangement uses TRBV11-1 and TRBJ2-3, with 10 bases fitting TRBD1. CDR1 and CDR2 (germline): SGHAT, FQDESV (reference sequence). V was pared by 1 base and J by 2 bases, with 9 bases of the junction left unmatched. The CDR3 runs 18 residues. The CDR3 is CASSLVPGQGPHTDTQYF. CDR3 coding DNA: TGTGCCAGCAGCTTAGTTCCGGGACAGGGGCCACACACAGATACGCAGTATTTT.

A note on this clonotype: The junction and the germline gene differ at one end; a read error may be behind it. The chain uses TRBV25-1 and TRBJ2-5; 11 bases match TRBD2. Per germline, CDR1 MGHDK and CDR2 SYGVNS. The CDR3 contains 16 residues. CDR3 DNA sequence: TGCGCCAGCAGCCAAACGGGACTAGCGGCACAAGAGACCCAGTACTTC. Its protein is CASSQTGLAAQETQYF.

The chain uses TRBV11-2 and TRBJ2-7; D possibly corresponds to TRBD1 (5 bases). The CDR3 sequence is 15 residues long. CDR1 and CDR2 from the germline V gene are SGHAT and FQNNGV. V gave up 0 bases and J gave up 5 bases, with 14 bases separating them. CDR3 coding DNA: TGTGCCAGCAGCTTAGATAGAACAGGAAGCGACGAGCAGTACTTC. Translated, it gives CASSLDRTGSDEQYF. Full variable domain (rest looked up from reference TRBV11-2 and TRBJ2-7): EAGVAQSPRYKIIEKRQSVAFWCNPISGHATLYWYQQILGQGPKLLIQFQNNGVVDDSQLPKDRFSAERLKGVDSTLKIQPAKLEDSAVYLCASSLDRTGSDEQYFGPGTRLTVT.

V gene TRBV7-9 combines with J gene TRBJ1-1; TRBD1 agrees at 10 bases. The CDR3 is 14 amino acids. Germline values: CDR1 SEHNR, CDR2 FQNEAQ (reference sequence). J gave up 5 bases and V 7 bases, and 7 bases lay outside the gene matches. CDR3 loop: CASTAGTGVTEAFF. CDR3 coding DNA: TGTGCCAGCACCGCCGGGACAGGGGTTACTGAAGCTTTCTTT.

To note about this clonotype: This sequence may be a read error, since a much larger clone differs from it by one base. The rearrangement links TRBV20-1 to TRBJ2-1; D is unresolved. This CDR3 comprises 15 residues. Germline loops: CDR1 DFQATT, CDR2 SNEGSKA (reference sequence). The CDR3 DNA reads as TGCAGTGCTAGATCTACACTGAGCTCCTACGATGAGCAGTTCTTC. This encodes CSARSTLSSYDEQFF.

This clonotype has a count of ten or more. The genes are TRBV11-2 and TRBJ2-1; 7 bases are a match to TRBD2. CDR3 length: 15 amino acids. In germline, CDR1 is SGHAT, CDR2 FQNNGV. The V and J ends lost 3 bases and 5 bases, in that order; junction bases with no gene match: 7. The CDR3 region has the DNA TGTGCCAGCAGCTTGCTTGGGGGGGAAGACAATGAGCAGTTCTTC. Protein product: CASSLLGGEDNEQFF.

The chain uses TRBV20-1 and TRBJ1-1; D unclear. This CDR3 is 12 amino acids long. Germline values: CDR1 DFQATT, CDR2 SNEGSKA (reference sequence). V was cut by 6 bases and J by 1 base, with 9 bases left in between. For the CDR3, the DNA is TGCAGTGCGTTTGACAAGAACACTGAAGCTTTCTTT. It encodes CSAFDKNTEAFF.

The V and J genes are TRBV10-1 and TRBJ2-2; 8 bases match TRBD1. CDR1 WNHNN and CDR2 SYGVQD come from the germline V gene (reference sequence). CDR3 length: 15 residues. V was pared by 3 bases and J by 7 bases, with 7 bases of the junction left unmatched. CDR3 residues: CASSEGRGQGGELFF. Here the CDR3 DNA reads TGCGCCAGCAGTGAAGGCAGGGGGCAGGGCGGGGAGCTGTTTTTT.

The chain carries TRBV3-1 and TRBJ1-2; D is uncertain. The CDR3 is 14 residues long. The V and J ends lost 4 bases and 0 bases respectively, with 9 bases between them. Germline V gene lookup returns CDR1 LGHDT and CDR2 YNNKEL (reference sequence). Here the CDR3 reads CASSLHGSNYGYTF. CDR3 DNA sequence: TGTGCCAGCAGCCTCCACGGATCTAACTATGGCTACACCTTC.

This clonotype was picked up many times. The chain uses TRBV25-1 and TRBJ2-5; 7 nucleotides agree with TRBD2. J gave up 1 base and V 6 bases, and 11 bases lay outside the gene matches. The germline gives CDR1 MGHDK, CDR2 SYGVNS. There are 16 residues in the CDR3. CDR3 coding DNA: TGTGCCAGCAGCGAAATCACCGGGACTATCCAAGAGACCCAGTACTTC. Translated: CASSEITGTIQETQYF. Based on the CDR3 plus reference TRBV25-1 and TRBJ2-5, the full variable domain is EADIYQTPRYLVIGTGKKITLECSQTMGHDKMYWYQQDPGMELHLIHYSYGVNSTEKGDLSSESTVSRIRTEHFPLTLESARPSHTSQYLCASSEITGTIQETQYFGPGTRLLVL.

This chain connects TRBV10-3 to TRBJ1-2; 9 positions agree with TRBD1. Trimming removed 6 bases from V and 7 bases from J; junction bases left unmatched: 6. The CDR3 runs to 13 residues. Looked up from germline, CDR1 is ENHRY and CDR2 is SYGVKD. CDR3 amino acids: CAISGDREGGYTF. CDR3 bases: TGTGCCATCAGCGGGGACAGGGAAGGTGGCTACACCTTC.

This clonotype was seen only a few times. The chain links TRBV5-8 to TRBJ1-1, with D perhaps TRBD1 (5 bases). V was cut by 1 base and J by 11 bases, with 12 bases left in between. CDR3 length equals 12 residues. Germline loops: CDR1 SGHTS, CDR2 YDEGEE. This chain's CDR3 is CASSLYGARAFF. The CDR3 DNA follows: TGTGCCAGCAGCTTGTACGGGGCCCGGGCTTTCTTT.

J is TRBJ1-1 and V is TRBV27; D gene ambiguous. Germline V gene data show CDR1 as MNHEY and CDR2 as SMNVEV (reference sequence). V lost 2 bases and J 4 bases, leaving 11 bases between the germline ends. CDR3 length: 14 residues. Here the CDR3 reads CASSLRRVGTEAFF. The CDR3 nucleotides are TGTGCCAGCAGTTTAAGGCGGGTGGGCACTGAAGCTTTCTTT.

This clonotype showed up just a few times. The chain uses TRBV2 and TRBJ2-5, with a possible D match to TRBD1 (6 bases). The germline V gene encodes CDR1 SNHLY and CDR2 FYNNEI. The CDR3 loop spans 13 amino acids. Trimming cost V 1 base and J 3 bases, with 6 bases left between them. The CDR3, as DNA: TGTGCCAGCAGTGAAGACAGGGAAGAGACCCAGTACTTC. Amino acid sequence: CASSEDREETQYF.

The chain recombines TRBV28 with TRBJ1-2, with no clear D. The V gene lost 3 bases and the J gene lost 7 bases, with 12 bases spanning the gap. CDR1 is MDHEN and CDR2 is SYDVKM in the germline V gene. CDR3 length: 13 residues. The CDR3 sequence: CASSFMGTGGYTF. The CDR3 DNA is TGTGCCAGCAGTTTTATGGGTACGGGTGGCTACACCTTC.

The genes are TRBV11-1 and TRBJ2-1, with 9 bases aligning to TRBD2. This CDR3 is 15 amino acids long. The trim removed 4 bases at V and 6 bases at J, leaving 7 bases unmatched. Germline V gene data show CDR1 as SGHAT and CDR2 as FQDESV (reference sequence). CDR3 in DNA: TGTGCCAGCAGCTCCTCCGGGACTAGCCTCAATGAGCAGTTCTTC. It encodes CASSSSGTSLNEQFF.

The V call is TRBV25-1, the J call TRBJ2-7; the D gene could be TRBD1 or TRBD2 (6 bases each). The CDR3 is made up of 14 amino acids. CDR1 and CDR2 from the germline V gene are MGHDK and SYGVNS. Trimming shortened V by 9 bases and J by 5 bases, and 20 bases separated the two germline ends. In DNA, the CDR3 is TGTGCCAGTAGCGGCCTCGGGACATCTGACGAGCAGTACTTC. Translating gives CASSGLGTSDEQYF.

The chain employs TRBV9 and TRBJ1-2; possible D gene TRBD1, 6 bases. The germline gives CDR1 SGDLS, CDR2 YYNGEE. V lost 4 bases and J lost 0, with 10 bases in between. The CDR3 has 14 residues. For the CDR3, the DNA is TGTGCCAGCAGCCTGGACAGCCCTAACTATGGCTACACCTTC. Its protein is CASSLDSPNYGYTF. Variable domain in full (rest from reference TRBV9 and TRBJ1-2): DSGVTQTPKHLITATGQRVTLRCSPRSGDLSVYWYQQSLDQGLQFLIQYYNGEERAKGNILERFSAQQFPDLHSELNLSSLELGDSALYFCASSLDSPNYGYTFGSGTRLTVV.

The chain joins TRBV29-1 to TRBJ2-7; weak D call: TRBD1 (5 bases). With 3 bases removed from V and 2 bases from J, the gap between germline ends came to 8 bases. The CDR3 is made up of 12 amino acids. Germline V gene lookup returns CDR1 SQVTM and CDR2 ANQGSEA. The CDR3 nucleotides are TGCAGCGTTGACGCAGGGACCTACGAGCAGTACTTC. This gives the protein CSVDAGTYEQYF.

The rearrangement uses TRBV2 and TRBJ2-7, with 12 bases that match TRBD1. Germline V gene sequence: CDR1 SNHLY, CDR2 FYNNEI. V dropped 6 bases and J dropped 6; count of bases not matched to a gene: 9. The CDR3 is 15 amino acids. The CDR3 nucleotides are TGTGCCAGCAGCGGCTCCGGGACAGGGGGCGGCGAGCAGTACTTC. Its translation: CASSGSGTGGGEQYF.

The sample holds many counts of this clonotype. The chain couples TRBV19 to TRBJ1-5; 7 bases are a match to TRBD1. Per germline, CDR1 LNHDA and CDR2 SQIVND (reference sequence). CDR3 length: 15 amino acids. J gave up 1 base and V 8 bases, and 8 bases lay outside the gene matches. In nucleotides, the CDR3 is TGTGCCAGTGTATACAGGGGAGGGAGCAATCAGCCCCAGCATTTT. Translation: CASVYRGGSNQPQHF.

The chain has TRBV5-2 and TRBJ2-7. TRBV5-2 corresponds to a pseudogene. The CDR3 runs to 14 residues. The CDR3 DNA follows: TGTGCCAGCAAATTGACAGGGGAGCTCTACGAGCAGTACTTC. It is translated as CASKLTGELYEQYF.